This T cell receptor beta chain was identified during a study of blood T cells in healthy people across ages. A second roughly 6 to 11 cycle PCR used barcoded and J-beta primers. TCRdb reprocessed the 5' RACE reads via MiXCR and lists one record per CDR3 protein. The sample records approximately 850,000 distinct CDR3 sequences, more than 40% being singletons. Germline V gene data show CDR1 as SGHTA and CDR2 as FQGNSA. This CDR3 spans 17 amino acids. The chain recombines TRBV7-2 with TRBJ2-5, with 12 bases matching TRBD2. The closer fit of TRBJ2-1 to the DNA end suggests the J call may be wrong. This sequence originates from a man aged 60-69 years in good health. Source material: blood. Written as DNA, the CDR3 is TGTGCCAGCAGCATCGGGACTAGCGGGTTATCCCAAGAGACCCAGTTCTTC. It specifies CASSIGTSGLSQETQFF.